Each of the 4 T cell receptor beta chains below was sequenced from the same sample in a study of T cell repertoires in cytomegalovirus infection (dated by TCRdb to between 2018 and 2020). The sample's treatment or condition label, in plain terms: in vitro stimulation with specific CMV peptide epitopes to enrich CMV-specific T cells. Sequencing instrument: Illumina HiSeq 1500. Using fastp at Q25 and MiXCR, TCRdb reprocessed the public reads and kept productive beta chains. CDR3 protein duplicates are merged, each entry listing the most common genes and DNA. The sample yields 45,000 to 55,000 distinct CDR3 sequences; under 25% were counted once. Around 90% of the sample belongs to the ten largest clones. Their specific antigens are unknown. The sample consisted of CD8+ T cells from cultured PBMCs, taken from culture after CMV antigen stimulation. The receptors derive from a human donor in good health (CMV status not recorded). Some clones in this sample may be carry-over from other donors' samples.

This clonotype was counted a few times. CDR3 bases: TGTGCCAGCAGTCCCCGACAGGGAGAGCAGCCCCAGCATTTT. Translation: CASSPRQGEQPQHF. The chain carries TRBV27 and TRBJ1-5; the match to TRBD1 covers 7 bases. The length of the CDR3 is 14 residues. The V gene's germline CDR1 is MNHEY and CDR2 SMNVEV (reference sequence). Germline trimming cut 5 bases from V and 7 bases from J; bases unmatched to any gene: 8.

V gene TRBV7-8 combines with J gene TRBJ2-5, with 7 bases lining up with TRBD2. The CDR3 has 13 residues. V shed 4 bases and J 8 bases; nucleotides not matched to a gene: 7. CDR1 and CDR2 from the germline V gene are SGHVS and FQNEAQ. In nucleotides, the CDR3 is TGTGCCAGCAGCTCCAAGCGGGGTGGAACCCAGTACTTC. Translated, it gives CASSSKRGGTQYF.

This clonotype was picked up a small number of times. Here the CDR3 DNA reads TGTGCCAGCAGCTTAGACGAGCGTGATGGGTACGAGCAGTACTTC. This translates into CASSLDERDGYEQYF. The V and J genes are TRBV7-6 and TRBJ2-7; D is unclear. Trimming removed 1 base from V and 4 bases from J, with 14 bases in between. The CDR3 totals 15 residues. Germline V CDR1 and CDR2: SGHVS, FNYEAQ. Variable domain in full (rest from reference TRBV7-6 and TRBJ2-7): GAGVSQSPRYKVTKRGQDVALRCDPISGHVSLYWYRQALGQGPEFLTYFNYEAQQDKSGLPNDRFSAERPEGSISTLTIQRTEQRDSAMYRCASSLDERDGYEQYFGPGTRLTVT.

The J gene is TRBJ2-1, the V gene TRBV7-3; D might be TRBD1 (5 bases). Trimming left V 1 base short and J 5 bases short, with 6 bases between. The germline CDR1 and CDR2 sequences are SGHTA and FQGTGA. This CDR3 has 13 residues. Here the CDR3 DNA reads TGTGCCAGCAGCTTAAGGGGCGACAATGAGCAGTTCTTC. The encoded protein is CASSLRGDNEQFF.